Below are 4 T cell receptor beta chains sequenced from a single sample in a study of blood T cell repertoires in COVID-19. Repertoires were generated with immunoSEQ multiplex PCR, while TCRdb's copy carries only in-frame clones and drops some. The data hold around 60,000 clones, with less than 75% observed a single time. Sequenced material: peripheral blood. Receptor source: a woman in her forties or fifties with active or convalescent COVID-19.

The CDR3 bases are TGCGCCAGCAGCTTGGGGACTAGCCCCCGGGAGCTGTTTTTT. The encoded protein is CASSLGTSPRELFF. The J gene is TRBJ2-2, the V gene TRBV5-1, with 8 positions matching TRBD2. The junction had 4 bases not matched to a gene; V was cut back by 0 bases and J by 9 bases. Germline CDR1 reads SGHRS; CDR2 reads YFSETQ. The CDR3 has 14 residues.

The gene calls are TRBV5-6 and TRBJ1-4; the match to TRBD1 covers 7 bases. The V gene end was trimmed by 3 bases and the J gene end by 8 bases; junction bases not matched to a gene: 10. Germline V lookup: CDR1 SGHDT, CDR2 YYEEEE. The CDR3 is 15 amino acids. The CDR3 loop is CASSSGTVVREKLFF. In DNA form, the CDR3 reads TGTGCCAGCAGCTCCGGGACAGTCGTCCGGGAAAAACTGTTTTTT.

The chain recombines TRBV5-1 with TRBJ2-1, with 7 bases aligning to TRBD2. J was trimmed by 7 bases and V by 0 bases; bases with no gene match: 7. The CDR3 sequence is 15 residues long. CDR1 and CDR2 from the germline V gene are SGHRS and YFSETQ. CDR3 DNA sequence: TGCGCCAGCAGCTTGGTGGCGGGAGTGACGAATGAGCAGTTCTTC. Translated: CASSLVAGVTNEQFF.

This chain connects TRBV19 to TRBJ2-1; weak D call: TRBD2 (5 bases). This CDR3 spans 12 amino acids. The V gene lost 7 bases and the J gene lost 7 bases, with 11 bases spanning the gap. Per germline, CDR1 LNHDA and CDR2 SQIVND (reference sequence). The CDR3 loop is CASMERENEQFF. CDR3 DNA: TGTGCCAGTATGGAAAGGGAGAATGAGCAGTTCTTC.